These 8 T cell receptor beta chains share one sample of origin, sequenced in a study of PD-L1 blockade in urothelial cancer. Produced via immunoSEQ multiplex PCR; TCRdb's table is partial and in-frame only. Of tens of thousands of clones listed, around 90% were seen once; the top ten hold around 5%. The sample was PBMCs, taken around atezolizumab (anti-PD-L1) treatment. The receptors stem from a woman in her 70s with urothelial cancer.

The CDR3 region has the DNA TGTGCCAGCAGCTTAGATCGGGCCCTAGGAGGTTGGTTCTTC. Its translation is CASSLDRALGGWFF. The V and J genes are TRBV11-2 and TRBJ2-1; possible D gene TRBD2, 5 bases. CDR3 length: 14 residues. V lost 0 bases to trimming and J lost 15 bases, with 18 bases between them. Germline V gene data show CDR1 as SGHAT and CDR2 as FQNNGV.

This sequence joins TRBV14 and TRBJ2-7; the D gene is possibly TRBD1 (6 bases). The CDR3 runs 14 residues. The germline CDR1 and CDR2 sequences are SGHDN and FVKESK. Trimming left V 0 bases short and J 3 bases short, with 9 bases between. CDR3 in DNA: TGTGCCAGCAGCCAAGATTGGACAGACTACGAGCAGTACTTC. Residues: CASSQDWTDYEQYF.

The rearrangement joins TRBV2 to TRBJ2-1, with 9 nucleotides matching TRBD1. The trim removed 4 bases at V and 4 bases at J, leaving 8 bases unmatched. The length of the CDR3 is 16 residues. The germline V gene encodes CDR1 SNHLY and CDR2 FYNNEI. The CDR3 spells CASSGFGQGTYNEQFF. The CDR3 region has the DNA TGTGCCAGCAGTGGGTTCGGACAGGGGACTTACAATGAGCAGTTCTTC.

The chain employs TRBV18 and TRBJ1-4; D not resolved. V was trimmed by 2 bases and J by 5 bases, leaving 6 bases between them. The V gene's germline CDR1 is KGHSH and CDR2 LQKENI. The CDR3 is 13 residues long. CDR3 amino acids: CASSPGENEKLFF. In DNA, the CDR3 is TGTGCCAGCTCACCAGGAGAAAATGAAAAACTGTTTTTT.

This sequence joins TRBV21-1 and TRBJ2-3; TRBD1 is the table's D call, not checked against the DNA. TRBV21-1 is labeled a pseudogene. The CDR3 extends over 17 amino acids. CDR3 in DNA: TGTGCCAGCAGCAAAGCGCTTCCCAGGGCCCCTCGAGATACGCAGTATTTT. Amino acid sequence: CASSKALPRAPRDTQYF.

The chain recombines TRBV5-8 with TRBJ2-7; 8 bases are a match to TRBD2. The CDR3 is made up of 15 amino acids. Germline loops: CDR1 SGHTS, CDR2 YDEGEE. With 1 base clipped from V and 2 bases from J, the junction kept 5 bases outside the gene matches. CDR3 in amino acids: CASSLIVAGTYEQYF. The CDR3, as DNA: TGTGCCAGCAGCTTGATAGTAGCGGGGACCTACGAGCAGTACTTC.

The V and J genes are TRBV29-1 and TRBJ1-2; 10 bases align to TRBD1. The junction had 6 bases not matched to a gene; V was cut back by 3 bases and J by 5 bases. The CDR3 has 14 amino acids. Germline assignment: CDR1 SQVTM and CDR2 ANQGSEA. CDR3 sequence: CSVDGTGEGYGYTF. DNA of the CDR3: TGCAGCGTTGATGGGACAGGGGAGGGTTATGGCTACACCTTC. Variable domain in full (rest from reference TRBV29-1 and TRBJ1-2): SAVISQKPSRDICQRGTSLTIQCQVDSQVTMMFWYRQQPGQSLTLIATANQGSEATYESGFVIDKFPISRPNLTFSTLTVSNMSPEDSSIYLCSVDGTGEGYGYTFGSGTRLTVV.

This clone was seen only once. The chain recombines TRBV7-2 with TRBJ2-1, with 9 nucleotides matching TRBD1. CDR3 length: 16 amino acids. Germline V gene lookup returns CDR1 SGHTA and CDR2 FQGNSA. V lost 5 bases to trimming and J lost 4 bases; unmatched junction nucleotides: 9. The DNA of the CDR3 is TGTGCCAGCAGCCAAACAGGGGGCTCGTGGTACAATGAGCAGTTCTTC. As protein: CASSQTGGSWYNEQFF.